A single sample gave rise to the 28 T cell receptor beta chains below, sequenced in a study of blood T cell repertoires in COVID-19. Sequenced by immunoSEQ multiplex PCR; TCRdb stores in-frame clones only, minus some. Among a few hundred thousand clones listed, 70% to 90% were seen once. The sample was peripheral blood. The receptors shown here come from a woman aged 25 to 45 with COVID-19, enrolled during active disease.

This clone was counted once. V usage is TRBV6-2 or TRBV6-3 and J usage is TRBJ2-3; TRBD2 matches at 8 bases. V was clipped by 2 bases and J by 2 bases; unmatched bases: 9. This CDR3 has 17 amino acids. Germline V CDR1 and CDR2: MNHEY, SVGEGT. The CDR3 nucleotides read TGTGCCAGCAGTTACAGCGGACTAGCTCGGCTCACAGATACGCAGTATTTT. Its translation is CASSYSGLARLTDTQYF.

To note about this clone: Other DNA sequences in this sample translate to the same CDR3. V is TRBV29-1 and J is TRBJ2-2; 8 nucleotides agree with TRBD1. J lost 5 bases, V lost 6 bases, and 5 bases had no gene match. CDR3 size: 13 residues. The germline V gene has CDR1 SQVTM and CDR2 ANQGSEA. The CDR3 protein is CSVDRGGTGELFF. The CDR3 bases are TGCAGCGTCGACAGGGGAGGAACCGGGGAGCTGTTTTTT.

The V and J genes are TRBV4-3 and TRBJ2-3; D remains unclear. Per the germline V gene, CDR1 is LGHNA and CDR2 is YSLEER. V lost 0 bases and J lost 4, with 11 bases in between. The CDR3 spans 15 residues. CDR3 in amino acids: CASSQDHGASDTQYF. As DNA, the CDR3 is TGCGCCAGCAGCCAAGATCACGGTGCATCAGATACGCAGTATTTT.

CDR3 coding DNA: TGTGCCACCAGCGCAACATCCGGTCCCCCGACTGATTGGGGGTTAGGGAGGGAGGAAAAGTTCTTC. It specifies CATSATSGPPTDWGLGREEKFF. The chain couples TRBV24-1 to TRBJ2-1; 7 positions match TRBD2. The junction had 40 bases not matched to a gene; V was cut back by 7 bases and J by 14 bases. The CDR3 consists of 22 residues. CDR1 KGHDR and CDR2 SFDVKD come from the germline V gene.

This chain connects TRBV5-1 to TRBJ2-2; no definite D call. Germline CDR1 reads SGHRS; CDR2 reads YFSETQ. The germline V and J ends were trimmed by 3 bases and 7 bases, with 10 bases remaining between them. This CDR3 is 13 amino acids long. The CDR3 sequence: CASSSVVSGELFF. The CDR3 region has the DNA TGCGCCAGCAGCTCCGTAGTTAGCGGGGAGCTGTTTTTT. Full variable domain (rest looked up from reference TRBV5-1 and TRBJ2-2): KAGVTQTPRYLIKTRGQQVTLSCSPISGHRSVSWYQQTPGQGLQFLFEYFSETQRNKGNFPGRFSGRQFSNSRSEMNVSTLELGDSALYLCASSSVVSGELFFGEGSRLTVL.

J is TRBJ1-1 and V is TRBV4-3; maybe TRBD1 (6 bases). The V gene lost 0 bases and the J gene lost 2 bases, with 16 bases spanning the gap. Germline assignment: CDR1 LGHNA and CDR2 YSLEER. The CDR3 is 17 amino acids. The CDR3, as DNA: TGCGCCAGCAGCCAAGATAGTCACACGACAGGAAACACTGAAGCTTTCTTT. Amino acids: CASSQDSHTTGNTEAFF.

The V call is TRBV6-1, the J call TRBJ2-7, with D hard to call. V lost 2 bases, J lost 4 bases, and 6 bases lay in between. Germline-derived CDR1 and CDR2 are MNHNS and SASEGT. The CDR3 length is 12 residues. The CDR3 is CASSEQRYEQYF. The CDR3 DNA reads as TGTGCCAGCAGTGAACAGAGGTACGAGCAGTACTTC.

V usage is TRBV28 and J usage is TRBJ2-3, with 7 bases aligning to TRBD1. The CDR3 totals 15 residues. V lost 4 bases, J lost 4 bases, and 8 bases stayed unmatched. The V gene's germline CDR1 is MDHEN and CDR2 SYDVKM. The CDR3 DNA follows: TGTGCCAGCAGTTCGACAGGGACCCCGGCAGATACGCAGTATTTT. Translation gives CASSSTGTPADTQYF.

This chain connects TRBV7-2 to TRBJ1-5; D ambiguous. Looked up from germline, CDR1 is SGHTA and CDR2 is FQGNSA. CDR3 length: 13 residues. The ends were cut back, 5 bases at V and 7 bases at J, with 12 bases in the middle. Here the CDR3 DNA reads TGTGCCAGCAGCCCCAGGTCCGGCCAGCCCCAGCATTTT. Translation: CASSPRSGQPQHF.

The V and J genes are TRBV4-1 and TRBJ2-2, with TRBD2 matching 10 bases. This CDR3 has 16 amino acids. The germline gives CDR1 MGHRA, CDR2 YSYEKL. The trim removed 4 bases at V and 8 bases at J, leaving 10 bases unmatched. CDR3 sequence: CASSPQNLAGEGELFF. CDR3 in DNA: TGCGCCAGCAGCCCCCAGAACCTAGCGGGAGAGGGGGAGCTGTTTTTT.

The chain recombines TRBV11-2 with TRBJ2-4, with TRBD2 identical over 9 bases. Trimming removed 0 bases from V and 6 bases from J; junction bases left unmatched: 3. CDR3 length: 15 residues. Per the germline V gene, CDR1 is SGHAT and CDR2 is FQNNGV. In DNA, the CDR3 is TGTGCCAGCAGCTTAGAAGCGGGAGGTCGAAACATTCAGTACTTC. Protein product: CASSLEAGGRNIQYF. Together with reference TRBV11-2 and TRBJ2-4, the CDR3 gives the full variable domain: EAGVAQSPRYKIIEKRQSVAFWCNPISGHATLYWYQQILGQGPKLLIQFQNNGVVDDSQLPKDRFSAERLKGVDSTLKIQPAKLEDSAVYLCASSLEAGGRNIQYFGAGTRLSVL.

The chain links TRBV5-8 to TRBJ1-1; tentative D call: TRBD1 (6 bases). This CDR3 region has 12 residues. The germline V and J ends were trimmed by 3 bases and 7 bases, with 10 bases remaining between them. Germline loops: CDR1 SGHTS, CDR2 YDEGEE. CDR3 DNA: TGTGCCAGCAGCTGGACAGTCGATGAAGCTTTCTTT. It encodes CASSWTVDEAFF.

The J gene is TRBJ2-2, the V gene TRBV6-2 or TRBV6-3; 10 nucleotides align to TRBD1. J was trimmed by 6 bases and V by 5 bases; bases with no gene match: 18. The CDR3 is 19 residues long. The V gene's germline CDR1 is MNHEY and CDR2 SVGEGT. CDR3 nucleotide sequence: TGTGCCAGCAGTCACAGAAGGGACAGGGGCCTCAACAGTCCCGGGGAGCTGTTTTTT. This codes for CASSHRRDRGLNSPGELFF.

CDR3 DNA: TGTGCCAGCAGCCACGCGGGGGTATTGTTGAGCTCCTATAATTCACCCCTCCACTTT. Translating gives CASSHAGVLLSSYNSPLHF. The V call is TRBV11-2, the J call TRBJ1-6; a possible D gene is TRBD1 (5 bases). CDR1 is SGHAT and CDR2 is FQNNGV in the germline V gene. CDR3 length equals 19 residues. Trimming removed 5 bases at V and 0 bases at J, with 20 bases between.

This clone was found once. The gene calls are TRBV6-2 or TRBV6-3 and TRBJ2-3; D gene uncertain. The V gene lost 6 bases and the J gene lost 4 bases, with 20 bases spanning the gap. Germline-derived CDR1 and CDR2 are MNHEY and SVGEGT. The CDR3 has 16 residues. The CDR3 loop reads CASSQPLVLRSDTQYF. DNA for the CDR3: TGTGCCAGCAGCCAACCCCTGGTTCTACGGTCAGATACGCAGTATTTT.

The CDR3 DNA reads as TGTGCCAGCAGCCCGATTCTCGAGAACGGGGAGCTGTTTTTT. Protein product: CASSPILENGELFF. The chain links TRBV3-1 (or the pseudogene TRBV3-2) to TRBJ2-2; D not certain. V lost 4 bases to trimming and J lost 7 bases, with 13 bases between them. The V gene's germline CDR1 is LGHDT and CDR2 YNNKEL (reference sequence). The CDR3 is 14 residues long.

The J gene is TRBJ2-3, the V gene TRBV18; D may be TRBD2 (5 bases). Trimming pared 2 bases from V and 6 bases from J, leaving 24 bases between. Germline values: CDR1 KGHSH, CDR2 LQKENI. This CDR3 contains 18 residues. CDR3 nucleotides: TGTGCCAGCTCACCAAGCTCCTCTGTTCCTGTAGCGTCGGATACGCAGTATTTT. Its translation: CASSPSSSVPVASDTQYF.

This chain links TRBV9 with TRBJ2-3, with D perhaps matching TRBD2 (5 bases). V was clipped by 0 bases and J by 3 bases, with 17 bases between them. The CDR3 totals 17 residues. CDR1 is SGDLS, CDR2 YYNGEE, per germline. In DNA, the CDR3 is TGTGCCAGCAGCGTAGCTCCGGTCGGCACTAGTACAGATACGCAGTATTTT. It yields the protein CASSVAPVGTSTDTQYF.

J is TRBJ2-2 and V is TRBV4-3, with D maybe TRBD2 (6 bases). There are 14 residues in the CDR3. Germline-derived CDR1 and CDR2 are LGHNA and YSLEER. Trimming cost V 11 bases and J 0 bases, with 13 bases left between them. CDR3 nucleotide sequence: TGCGCCTCCGCCCCGGGAGCGAACACCGGGGAGCTGTTTTTT. Its protein is CASAPGANTGELFF.

The V call is TRBV29-1, the J call TRBJ2-5, with D possibly matching TRBD2 (5 bases). CDR3 size: 13 residues. Germline CDR1 SQVTM, CDR2 ANQGSEA. V dropped 3 bases and J dropped 5 bases, with 13 bases sitting between them. The CDR3 loop is CSVEERDIETQYF. CDR3 DNA sequence: TGCAGCGTTGAGGAACGGGATATCGAGACCCAGTACTTC.

The rearrangement joins TRBV5-4 to TRBJ1-1, with TRBD1 as a possible D gene (5 bases). The CDR3 is 14 residues long. From germline, CDR1 is SGHNT and CDR2 YYREEE (reference sequence). Trimming pared 2 bases from V and 0 bases from J, leaving 8 bases between. CDR3 region: CASSLDSMNTEAFF. CDR3 in DNA: TGTGCCAGCAGCTTAGACAGTATGAACACTGAAGCTTTCTTT.

The gene calls are TRBV6-2 or TRBV6-3 and TRBJ2-6, with 7 bases identical to TRBD1. The CDR3 has 16 residues. V lost 5 bases to trimming and J lost 2 bases; unmatched junction nucleotides: 6. CDR1 is MNHEY, CDR2 SVGEGT, per germline. The CDR3, as DNA: TGTGCCAGCAGTAAAGGGGGCGGACCTGGGGCCAACGTCCTGACTTTC. This encodes CASSKGGGPGANVLTF.

The chain is built from TRBV10-3 and TRBJ2-3; D call uncertain. Germline V gene lookup returns CDR1 ENHRY and CDR2 SYGVKD. The CDR3 contains 19 residues. The germline V and J ends were trimmed by 0 bases and 0 bases, with 19 bases remaining between them. The DNA for the CDR3 is TGTGCCATCAGTGAGTCGTTTAGGCGGCTTGGCGGTAGCACAGATACGCAGTATTTT. This encodes CAISESFRRLGGSTDTQYF.

V is TRBV15 and J is TRBJ1-5, with D perhaps matching TRBD1 (6 bases). The CDR3 runs 16 residues. Germline assignment: CDR1 LNHNV and CDR2 YYDKDF (reference sequence). V gave up 3 bases and J gave up 1 base, with 13 bases separating them. The CDR3, as DNA: TGTGCCACCAGCAGGCCTGGGGACATCAGCAATCAGCCCCAGCATTTT. This sequence encodes CATSRPGDISNQPQHF. The full variable domain, in which reference TRBV15 and TRBJ1-5 provide the parts outside the CDR3, is DAMVIQNPRYQVTQFGKPVTLSCSQTLNHNVMYWYQQKSSQAPKLLFHYYDKDFNNEADTPDNFQSRRPNTSFCFLDIRSPGLGDTAMYLCATSRPGDISNQPQHFGDGTRLSIL.

This clone was detected a few times. V is TRBV10-3 and J is TRBJ1-6; 9 bases match TRBD1. The germline gives CDR1 ENHRY, CDR2 SYGVKD. After removal of 4 bases from V and 7 bases from J, the junction contained 8 bases not matched to a gene. This CDR3 is built from 16 residues. This CDR3 reads CAISGGTGSWNSPLHF. The DNA for the CDR3 is TGTGCCATCAGTGGAGGGACAGGGAGTTGGAATTCACCCCTCCACTTT.

The chain joins TRBV7-2 to TRBJ2-7; 7 bases are shared with TRBD2. This CDR3 comprises 15 residues. Germline V CDR1 and CDR2: SGHTA, FQGNSA. Losses at the gene ends were 5 bases for V and 3 bases for J; bases not matched to a gene: 10. For the CDR3, the DNA is TGTGCCAGCAGCCCCATGGGGGGGTACCTCTACGAGCAGTACTTC. It yields the protein CASSPMGGYLYEQYF.

The chain combines TRBV9 with TRBJ2-1, with 9 nucleotides matching TRBD2. V lost 4 bases to trimming and J lost 2 bases; unmatched junction nucleotides: 7. This CDR3 has 16 amino acids. CDR1 is SGDLS and CDR2 is YYNGEE in the germline V gene. The CDR3: CASSQGLAGPYNEQFF. CDR3 sequence (DNA): TGTGCCAGCAGCCAAGGGCTAGCGGGACCCTACAATGAGCAGTTCTTC.

This rearrangement joins TRBV2 to TRBJ1-5; 7 bases are a match to TRBD1. This CDR3 contains 14 residues. Germline-derived CDR1 and CDR2 are SNHLY and FYNNEI. Trimming cost V 7 bases and J 5 bases; bases outside gene matches: 8. The CDR3 loop is CASTSGQPYQPQHF. DNA for the CDR3: TGTGCCAGCACATCGGGACAGCCTTATCAGCCCCAGCATTTT.